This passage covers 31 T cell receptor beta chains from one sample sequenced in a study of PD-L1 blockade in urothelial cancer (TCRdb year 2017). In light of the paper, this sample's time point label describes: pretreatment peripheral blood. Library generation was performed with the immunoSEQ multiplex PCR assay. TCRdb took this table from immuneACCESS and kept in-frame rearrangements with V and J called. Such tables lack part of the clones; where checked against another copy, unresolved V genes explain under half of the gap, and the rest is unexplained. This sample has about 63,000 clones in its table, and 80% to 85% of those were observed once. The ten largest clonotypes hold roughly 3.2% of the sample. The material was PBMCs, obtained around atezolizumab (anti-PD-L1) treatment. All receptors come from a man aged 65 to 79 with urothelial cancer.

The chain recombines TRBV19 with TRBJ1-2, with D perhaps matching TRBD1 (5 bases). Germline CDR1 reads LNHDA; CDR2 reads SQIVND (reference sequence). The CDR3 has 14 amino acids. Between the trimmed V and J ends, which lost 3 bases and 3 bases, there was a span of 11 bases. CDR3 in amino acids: CASSMWGEYYGYTF. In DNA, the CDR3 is TGTGCCAGTAGTATGTGGGGCGAGTACTATGGCTACACCTTC.

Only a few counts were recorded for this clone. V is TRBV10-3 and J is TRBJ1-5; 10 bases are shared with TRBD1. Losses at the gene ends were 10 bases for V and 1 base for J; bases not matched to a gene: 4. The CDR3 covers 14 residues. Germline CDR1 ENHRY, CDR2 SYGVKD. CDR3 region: CATGTGESNQPQHF. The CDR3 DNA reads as TGTGCCACTGGGACAGGGGAAAGCAATCAGCCCCAGCATTTT.

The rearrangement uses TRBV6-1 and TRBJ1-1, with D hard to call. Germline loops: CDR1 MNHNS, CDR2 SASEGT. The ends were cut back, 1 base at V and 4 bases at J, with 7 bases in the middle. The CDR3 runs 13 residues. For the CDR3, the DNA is TGTGCCAGCAGTGAAGTACCGGGCACTGAAGCTTTCTTT. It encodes CASSEVPGTEAFF.

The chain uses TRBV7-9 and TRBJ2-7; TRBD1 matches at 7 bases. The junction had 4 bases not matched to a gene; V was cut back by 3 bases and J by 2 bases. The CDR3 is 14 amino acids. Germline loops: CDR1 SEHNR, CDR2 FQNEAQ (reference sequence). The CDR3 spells CASSLGTAPYEQYF. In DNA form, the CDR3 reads TGTGCCAGCAGCTTGGGGACAGCACCCTACGAGCAGTACTTC.

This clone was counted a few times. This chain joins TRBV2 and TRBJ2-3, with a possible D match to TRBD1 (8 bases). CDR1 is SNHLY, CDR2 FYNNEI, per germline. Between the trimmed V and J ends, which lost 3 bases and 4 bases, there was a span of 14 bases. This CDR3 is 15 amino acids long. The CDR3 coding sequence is TGTGCCAGCAGTGAGGACAGGGAGGGTTCAGATACGCAGTATTTT. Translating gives CASSEDREGSDTQYF.

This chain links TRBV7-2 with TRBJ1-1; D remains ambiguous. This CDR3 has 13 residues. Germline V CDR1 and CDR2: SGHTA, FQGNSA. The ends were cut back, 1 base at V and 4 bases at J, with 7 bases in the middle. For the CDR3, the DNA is TGTGCCAGCAGCTTAGGGGCGGGCACTGAAGCTTTCTTT. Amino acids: CASSLGAGTEAFF.

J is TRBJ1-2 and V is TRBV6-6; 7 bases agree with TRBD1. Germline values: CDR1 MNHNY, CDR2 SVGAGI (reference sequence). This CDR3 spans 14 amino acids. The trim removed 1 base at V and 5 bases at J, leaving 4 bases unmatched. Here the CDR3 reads CASSYYRGGYGYTF. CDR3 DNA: TGTGCCAGCAGTTACTACAGGGGCGGGTATGGCTACACCTTC.

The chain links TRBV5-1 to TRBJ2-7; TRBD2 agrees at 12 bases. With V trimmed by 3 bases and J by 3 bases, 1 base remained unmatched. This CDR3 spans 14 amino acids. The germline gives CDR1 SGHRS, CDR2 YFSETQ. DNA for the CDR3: TGCGCCAGCAGCTGGACTAGCGGGAACTACGAGCAGTACTTC. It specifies CASSWTSGNYEQYF.

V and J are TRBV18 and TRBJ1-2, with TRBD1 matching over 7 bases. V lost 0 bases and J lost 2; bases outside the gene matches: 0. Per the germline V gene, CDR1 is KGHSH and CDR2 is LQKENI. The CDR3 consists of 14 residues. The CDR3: CASSPPTGNYGYTF. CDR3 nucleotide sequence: TGTGCCAGCTCACCACCGACAGGGAACTATGGCTACACCTTC.

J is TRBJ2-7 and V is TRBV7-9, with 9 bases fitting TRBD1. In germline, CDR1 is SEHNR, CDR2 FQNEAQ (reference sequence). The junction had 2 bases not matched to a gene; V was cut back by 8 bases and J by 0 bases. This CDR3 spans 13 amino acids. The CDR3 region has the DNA TGTGCCAGCTGGGGACAGGGCTCCTACGAGCAGTACTTC. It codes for CASWGQGSYEQYF.

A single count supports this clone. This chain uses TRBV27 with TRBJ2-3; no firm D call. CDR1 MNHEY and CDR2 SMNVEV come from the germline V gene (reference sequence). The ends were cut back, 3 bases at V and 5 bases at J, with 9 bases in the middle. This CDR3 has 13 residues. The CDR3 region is CASSFTVGDTQYF. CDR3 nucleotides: TGTGCCAGCAGTTTCACAGTGGGAGATACGCAGTATTTT.

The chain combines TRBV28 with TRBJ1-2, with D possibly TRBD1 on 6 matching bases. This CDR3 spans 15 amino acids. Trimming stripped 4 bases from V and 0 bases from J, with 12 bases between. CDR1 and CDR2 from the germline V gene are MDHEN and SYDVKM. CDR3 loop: CASSSYRDPNYGYTF. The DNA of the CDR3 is TGTGCCAGCAGTTCATACAGGGATCCTAACTATGGCTACACCTTC.

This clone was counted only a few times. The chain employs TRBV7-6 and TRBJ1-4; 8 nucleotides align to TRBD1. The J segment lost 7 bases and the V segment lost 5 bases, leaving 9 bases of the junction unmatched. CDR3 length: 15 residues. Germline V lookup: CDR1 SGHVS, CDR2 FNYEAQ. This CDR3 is CASSITQGAGEKLFF. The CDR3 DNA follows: TGTGCCAGCAGCATAACCCAGGGGGCAGGTGAAAAACTGTTTTTT.

CDR3 sequence (DNA): TGTGCCAGCAGCTTACGGGGAACCGGCGGGGAGCTGTTTTTT. Translating gives CASSLRGTGGELFF. V and J are TRBV11-2 and TRBJ2-2, with a tentative D call TRBD2 (5 bases). The length of the CDR3 is 14 residues. Trimming pared 2 bases from V and 7 bases from J, leaving 11 bases between. Per the germline V gene, CDR1 is SGHAT and CDR2 is FQNNGV.

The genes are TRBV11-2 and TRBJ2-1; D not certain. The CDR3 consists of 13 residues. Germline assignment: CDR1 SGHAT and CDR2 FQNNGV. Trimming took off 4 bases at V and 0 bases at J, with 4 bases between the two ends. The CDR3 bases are TGTGCCAGCAGCTGGAGCTCCTACAATGAGCAGTTCTTC. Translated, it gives CASSWSSYNEQFF. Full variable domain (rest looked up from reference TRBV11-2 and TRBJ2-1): EAGVAQSPRYKIIEKRQSVAFWCNPISGHATLYWYQQILGQGPKLLIQFQNNGVVDDSQLPKDRFSAERLKGVDSTLKIQPAKLEDSAVYLCASSWSSYNEQFFGPGTRLTVL.

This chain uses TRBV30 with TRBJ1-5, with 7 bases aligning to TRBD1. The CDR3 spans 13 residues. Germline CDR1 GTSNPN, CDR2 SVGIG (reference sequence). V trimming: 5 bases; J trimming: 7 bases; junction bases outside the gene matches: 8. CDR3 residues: CAWSQGERQPQHF. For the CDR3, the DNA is TGTGCCTGGTCCCAGGGGGAGAGGCAGCCCCAGCATTTT.

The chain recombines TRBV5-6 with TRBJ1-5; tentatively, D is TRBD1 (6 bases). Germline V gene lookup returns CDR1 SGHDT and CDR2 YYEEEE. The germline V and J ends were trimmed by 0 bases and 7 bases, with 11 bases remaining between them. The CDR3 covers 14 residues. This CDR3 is CASSLAAGEQPQHF. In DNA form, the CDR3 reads TGTGCCAGCAGCTTGGCCGCAGGGGAACAGCCCCAGCATTTT.

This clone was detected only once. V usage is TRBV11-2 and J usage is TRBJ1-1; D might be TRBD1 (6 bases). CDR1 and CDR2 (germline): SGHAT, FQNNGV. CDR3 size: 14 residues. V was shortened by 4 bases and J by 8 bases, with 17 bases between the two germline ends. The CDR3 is CASSSSGTYNEAFF. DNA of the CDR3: TGTGCCAGCAGCTCCTCCGGGACATACAACGAAGCTTTCTTT.

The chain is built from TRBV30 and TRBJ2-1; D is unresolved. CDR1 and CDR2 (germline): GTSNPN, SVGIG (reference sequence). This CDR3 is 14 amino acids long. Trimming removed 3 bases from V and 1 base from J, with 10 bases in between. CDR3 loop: CAWSERISYNEQFF. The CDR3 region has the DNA TGTGCCTGGAGCGAGCGCATATCCTACAATGAGCAGTTCTTC.

CDR3 DNA: TGTGCCAGCAGCTTGATAGCGGGAAGGGTCAATGAGCAGTTCTTC. It codes for CASSLIAGRVNEQFF. This chain connects TRBV5-4 to TRBJ2-1, with TRBD2 identical over 8 bases. CDR3 length: 15 residues. Unmatched junction bases numbered 6, after V lost 1 base and J lost 6 bases. Germline CDR1 reads SGHNT; CDR2 reads YYREEE (reference sequence).

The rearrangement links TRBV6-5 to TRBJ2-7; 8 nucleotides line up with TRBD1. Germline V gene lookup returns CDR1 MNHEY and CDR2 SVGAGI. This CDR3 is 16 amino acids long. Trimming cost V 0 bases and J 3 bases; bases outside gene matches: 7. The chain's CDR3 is CASSYSGGQESYEQYF. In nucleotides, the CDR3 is TGTGCCAGCAGTTACTCGGGGGGACAGGAGAGCTACGAGCAGTACTTC.

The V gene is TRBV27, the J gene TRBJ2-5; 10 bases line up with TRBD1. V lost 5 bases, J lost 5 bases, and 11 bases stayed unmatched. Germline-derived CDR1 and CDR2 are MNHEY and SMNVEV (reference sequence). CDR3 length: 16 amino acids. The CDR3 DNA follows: TGTGCCAGCAGTCCACTCGGGACAGGGGTGTCCGAGACCCAGTACTTC. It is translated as CASSPLGTGVSETQYF.

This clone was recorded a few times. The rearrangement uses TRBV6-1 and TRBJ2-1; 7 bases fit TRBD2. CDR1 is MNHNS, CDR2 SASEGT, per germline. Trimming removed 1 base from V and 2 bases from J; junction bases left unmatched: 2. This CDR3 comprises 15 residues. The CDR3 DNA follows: TGTGCCAGCAGTGAAGGGGGGGGTCCCTACAATGAGCAGTTCTTC. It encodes CASSEGGGPYNEQFF.

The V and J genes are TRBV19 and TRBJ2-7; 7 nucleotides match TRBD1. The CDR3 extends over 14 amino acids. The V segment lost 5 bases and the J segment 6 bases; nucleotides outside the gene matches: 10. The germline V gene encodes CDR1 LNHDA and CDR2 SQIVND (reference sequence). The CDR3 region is CASSETGRKGEQYF. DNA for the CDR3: TGTGCCAGTAGTGAGACAGGGAGAAAAGGCGAGCAGTACTTC.

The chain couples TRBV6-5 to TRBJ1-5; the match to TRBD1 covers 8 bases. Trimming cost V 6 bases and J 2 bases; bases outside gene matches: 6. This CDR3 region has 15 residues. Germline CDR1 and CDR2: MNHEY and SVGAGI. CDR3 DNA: TGTGCCAGCAGAGGGACAGGCCAAGGCAATCAGCCCCAGCATTTT. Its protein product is CASRGTGQGNQPQHF.

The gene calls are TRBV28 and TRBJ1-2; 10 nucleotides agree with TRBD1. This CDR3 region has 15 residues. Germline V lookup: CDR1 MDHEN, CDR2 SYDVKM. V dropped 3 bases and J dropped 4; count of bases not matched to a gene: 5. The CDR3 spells CASSLAGQGIYGYTF. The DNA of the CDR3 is TGTGCCAGCAGTTTGGCGGGACAGGGGATCTATGGCTACACCTTC.

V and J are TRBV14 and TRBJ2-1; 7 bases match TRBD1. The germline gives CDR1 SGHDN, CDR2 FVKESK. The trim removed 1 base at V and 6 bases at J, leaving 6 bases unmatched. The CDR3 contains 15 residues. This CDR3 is CASSQVWTGPNEQFF. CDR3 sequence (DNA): TGTGCCAGCAGCCAAGTCTGGACAGGACCCAATGAGCAGTTCTTC.

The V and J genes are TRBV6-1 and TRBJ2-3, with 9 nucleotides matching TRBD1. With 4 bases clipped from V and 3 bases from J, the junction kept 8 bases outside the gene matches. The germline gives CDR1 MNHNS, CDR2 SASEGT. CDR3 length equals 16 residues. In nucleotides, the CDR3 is TGTGCCAGCAGTGGGGGGGACAGGGTGAGAACAGATACGCAGTATTTT. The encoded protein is CASSGGDRVRTDTQYF.

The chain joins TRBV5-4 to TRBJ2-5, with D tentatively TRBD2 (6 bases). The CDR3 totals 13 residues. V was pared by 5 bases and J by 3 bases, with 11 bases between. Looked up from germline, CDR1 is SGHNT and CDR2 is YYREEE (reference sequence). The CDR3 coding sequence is TGTGCCAGCAGGTTTAGCGGCGAAGAGACCCAGTACTTC. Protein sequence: CASRFSGEETQYF.

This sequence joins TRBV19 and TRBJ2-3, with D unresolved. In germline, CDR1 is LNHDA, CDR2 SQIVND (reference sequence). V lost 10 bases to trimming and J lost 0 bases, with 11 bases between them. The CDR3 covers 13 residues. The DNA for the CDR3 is TGTGCCACCAATCTGGGCAGCACAGATACGCAGTATTTT. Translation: CATNLGSTDTQYF. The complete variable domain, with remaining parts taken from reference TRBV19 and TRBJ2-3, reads DGGITQSPKYLFRKEGQNVTLSCEQNLNHDAMYWYRQDPGQGLRLIYYSQIVNDFQKGDIAEGYSVSREKKESFPLTVTSAQKNPTAFYLCATNLGSTDTQYFGPGTRLTVL.

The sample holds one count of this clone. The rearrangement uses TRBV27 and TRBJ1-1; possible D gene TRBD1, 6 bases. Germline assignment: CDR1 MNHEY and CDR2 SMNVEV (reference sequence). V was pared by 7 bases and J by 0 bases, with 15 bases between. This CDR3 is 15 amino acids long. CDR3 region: CASNPTGTLNTEAFF. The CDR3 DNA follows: TGTGCCAGCAATCCAACCGGGACATTGAACACTGAAGCTTTCTTT.